One and the same sample provided the 10 T cell receptor beta chains below, sequenced in a study of blood T cell repertoires in COVID-19. TCRdb's table, derived via immunoSEQ multiplex PCR, lists solely in-frame clones and lacks some. The table shows some 320,000 clones, with 90% occurring only once. Sample: PBMCs or T cells enriched from blood (not recorded which). All receptors derive from a man between 60 and 75 years old who had recovered from COVID-19.

The rearrangement joins TRBV7-9 to TRBJ1-2, with a possible D match to TRBD1 (6 bases). V was trimmed by 4 bases and J by 8 bases, leaving 17 bases between them. The V gene's germline CDR1 is SEHNR and CDR2 FQNEAQ (reference sequence). The CDR3 is made up of 14 amino acids. The CDR3 DNA sequence: TGTGCCAGCAGCTCCGTCAACAGGGTAATGGGCTACACCTTC. This encodes CASSSVNRVMGYTF.

A single count supports this clone. The chain has TRBV2 and TRBJ1-4, with TRBD1 as a possible D gene (5 bases). Germline V CDR1 and CDR2: SNHLY, FYNNEI. Trimming pared 3 bases from V and 4 bases from J, leaving 9 bases between. This CDR3 region has 14 residues. Here the CDR3 reads CASSEGGYNEKLFF. CDR3 nucleotide sequence: TGTGCCAGCAGTGAGGGGGGGTATAATGAAAAACTGTTTTTT.

This clone was seen many times. The chain uses TRBV5-1 and TRBJ1-2; D is possibly TRBD1 (6 bases). The CDR3 extends over 13 amino acids. Trimming shortened V by 6 bases and J by 11 bases, and 20 bases separated the two germline ends. Germline assignment: CDR1 SGHRS and CDR2 YFSETQ. CDR3 sequence reads: CASTSDQDSQYTF. CDR3 bases: TGCGCCAGCACCTCGGATCAGGACAGTCAATACACCTTC.

The V gene is TRBV6-6, the J gene TRBJ1-1, with 7 positions matching TRBD1. The V gene end was trimmed by 1 base and the J gene end by 5 bases; junction bases not matched to a gene: 1. Germline values: CDR1 MNHNY, CDR2 SVGAGI (reference sequence). This CDR3 contains 13 residues. This CDR3 is CASSYLGQTEAFF. CDR3 nucleotides: TGTGCCAGCAGTTACTTGGGACAGACTGAAGCTTTCTTT.

CDR3 sequence: CASSKTGLENTIYF. For the CDR3, the DNA is TGTGCCAGTAGTAAGACAGGTTTGGAAAACACCATATATTTT. The rearrangement links TRBV19 to TRBJ1-3; tentative D call: TRBD1 (6 bases). With 4 bases removed from V and 6 bases from J, the gap between germline ends came to 13 bases. Germline assignment: CDR1 LNHDA and CDR2 SQIVND (reference sequence). The CDR3 is made up of 14 amino acids.

The J gene is TRBJ2-5, the V gene TRBV3-1 (or the pseudogene TRBV3-2), with D unresolved. Germline CDR1 reads LGHDT; CDR2 reads YNNKEL (reference sequence). The ends were cut back, 1 base at V and 5 bases at J, with 11 bases in the middle. The CDR3 contains 14 residues. CDR3 in amino acids: CASSQVLALETQYF. CDR3 bases: TGTGCCAGCAGCCAAGTGTTAGCCCTCGAGACCCAGTACTTC.

The chain links TRBV15 to TRBJ2-1; D remains ambiguous. CDR1 and CDR2 (germline): LNHNV, YYDKDF (reference sequence). The CDR3 has 13 amino acids. The V and J ends lost 3 bases and 12 bases respectively, with 15 bases between them. The CDR3 loop reads CATSSARNPGQFF. The CDR3 bases are TGTGCCACCAGCAGTGCTCGTAACCCCGGGCAGTTCTTC.

This chain connects TRBV5-6 to TRBJ2-2; possible D gene TRBD2, 6 bases. Germline V gene data show CDR1 as SGHDT and CDR2 as YYEEEE. The V and J ends lost 0 bases and 6 bases respectively, with 12 bases between them. The CDR3 is made up of 15 amino acids. Here the CDR3 reads CASSLGRGYSGELFF. The CDR3 DNA is TGTGCCAGCAGCTTGGGGAGGGGATATTCCGGGGAGCTGTTTTTT.

The gene calls are TRBV30 and TRBJ2-7, with D tentatively TRBD2 (5 bases). The CDR3 is 13 residues long. Deletions cut 4 bases from V and 5 bases from J, with 15 bases between. Germline lookup yields CDR1 GTSNPN and CDR2 SVGIG (reference sequence). Here the CDR3 reads CAWTDSYLDEQYF. As DNA, the CDR3 is TGTGCCTGGACGGACTCCTACCTCGACGAGCAGTACTTC.

This clone showed up just once. The chain recombines TRBV9 with TRBJ2-1; D might be TRBD2 (7 bases). The CDR3 sequence is 16 residues long. V was trimmed by 4 bases and J by 8 bases, leaving 22 bases between them. CDR1 and CDR2 (germline): SGDLS, YYNGEE. The chain's CDR3 is CASSPRGGALTYEQFF. Written as DNA, the CDR3 is TGTGCCAGCAGCCCGAGGGGGGGGGCGCTTACCTATGAGCAGTTCTTC.